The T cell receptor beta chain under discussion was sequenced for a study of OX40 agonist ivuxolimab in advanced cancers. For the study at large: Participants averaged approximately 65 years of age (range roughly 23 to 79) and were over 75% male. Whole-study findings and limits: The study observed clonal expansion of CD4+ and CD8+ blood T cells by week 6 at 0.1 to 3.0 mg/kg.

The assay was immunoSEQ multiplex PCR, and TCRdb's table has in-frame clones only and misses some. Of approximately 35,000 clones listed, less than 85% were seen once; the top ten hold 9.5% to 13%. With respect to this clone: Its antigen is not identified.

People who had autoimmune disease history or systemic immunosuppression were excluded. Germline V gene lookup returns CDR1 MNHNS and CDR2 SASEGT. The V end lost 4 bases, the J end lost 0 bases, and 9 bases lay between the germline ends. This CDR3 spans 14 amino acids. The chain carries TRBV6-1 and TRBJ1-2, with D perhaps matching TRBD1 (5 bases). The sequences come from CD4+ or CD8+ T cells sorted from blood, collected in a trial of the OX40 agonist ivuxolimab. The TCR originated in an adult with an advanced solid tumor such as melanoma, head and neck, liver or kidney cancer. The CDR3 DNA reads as TGTGCCAGCAGTGTTCAGGGAGCTAACTATGGCTACACCTTC. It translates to CASSVQGANYGYTF.